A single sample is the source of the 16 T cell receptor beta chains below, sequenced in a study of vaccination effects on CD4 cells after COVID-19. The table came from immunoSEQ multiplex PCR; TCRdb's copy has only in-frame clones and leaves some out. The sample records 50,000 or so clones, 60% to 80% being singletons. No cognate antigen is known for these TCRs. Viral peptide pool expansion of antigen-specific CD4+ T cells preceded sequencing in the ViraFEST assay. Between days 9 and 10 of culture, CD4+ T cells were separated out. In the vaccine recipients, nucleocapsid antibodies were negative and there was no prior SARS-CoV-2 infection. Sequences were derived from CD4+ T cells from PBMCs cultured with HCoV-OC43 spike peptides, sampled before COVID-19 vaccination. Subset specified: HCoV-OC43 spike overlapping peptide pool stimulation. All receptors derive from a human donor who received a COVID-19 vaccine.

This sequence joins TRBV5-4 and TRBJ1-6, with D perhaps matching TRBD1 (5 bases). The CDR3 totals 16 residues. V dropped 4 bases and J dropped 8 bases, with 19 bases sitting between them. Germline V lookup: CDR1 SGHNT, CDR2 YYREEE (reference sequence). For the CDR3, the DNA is TGTGCCAGCAGCCCGGGAGTGGGGACGCCCGATTCACCCCTCCACTTT. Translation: CASSPGVGTPDSPLHF.

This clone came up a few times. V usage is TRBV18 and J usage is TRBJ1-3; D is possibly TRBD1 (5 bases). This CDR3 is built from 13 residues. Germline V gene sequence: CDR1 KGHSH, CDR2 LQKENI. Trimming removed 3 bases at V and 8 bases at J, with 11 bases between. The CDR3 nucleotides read TGTGCCAGCTCACCTACCACAGGAGACACCATATATTTT. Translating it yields CASSPTTGDTIYF.

CDR3 residues: CAWTGTPGGYTF. CDR3 nucleotides: TGTGCCTGGACCGGGACTCCCGGGGGCTACACCTTC. The chain carries TRBV30 and TRBJ1-2; maybe TRBD1 (5 bases). Trimming cost V 4 bases and J 8 bases, with 14 bases left between them. CDR3 size: 12 residues. Germline CDR1 and CDR2: GTSNPN and SVGIG (reference sequence).

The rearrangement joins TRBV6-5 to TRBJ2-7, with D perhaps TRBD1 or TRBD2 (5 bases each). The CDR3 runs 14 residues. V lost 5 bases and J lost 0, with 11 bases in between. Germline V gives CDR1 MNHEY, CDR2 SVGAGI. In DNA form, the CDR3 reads TGTGCCAGCAGTCGGGGACGGGACTCCTACGAGCAGTACGTC. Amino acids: CASSRGRDSYEQYV.

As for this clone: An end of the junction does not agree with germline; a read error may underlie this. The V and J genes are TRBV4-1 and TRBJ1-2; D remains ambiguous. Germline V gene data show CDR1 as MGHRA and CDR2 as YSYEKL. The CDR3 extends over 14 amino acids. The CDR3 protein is CASRQGVLNYGYTF. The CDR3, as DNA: TGCGCCAGCAGACAAGGAGTTCTTAACTATGGCTACACCTTC.

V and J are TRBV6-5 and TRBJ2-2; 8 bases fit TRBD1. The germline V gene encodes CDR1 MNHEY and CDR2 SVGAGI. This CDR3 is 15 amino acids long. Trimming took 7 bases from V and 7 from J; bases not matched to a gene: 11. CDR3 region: CASKTIQGAIGELFF. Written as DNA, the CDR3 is TGTGCCAGCAAAACCATCCAGGGGGCTATCGGGGAGCTGTTTTTT.

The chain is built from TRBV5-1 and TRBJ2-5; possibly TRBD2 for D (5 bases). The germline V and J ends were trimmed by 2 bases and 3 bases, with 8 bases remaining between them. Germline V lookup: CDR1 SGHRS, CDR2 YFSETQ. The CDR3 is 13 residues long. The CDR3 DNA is TGCGCCAGCAGCTTCGGGGTCGAAGAGACCCAGTACTTC. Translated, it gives CASSFGVEETQYF. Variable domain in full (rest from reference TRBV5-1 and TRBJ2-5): KAGVTQTPRYLIKTRGQQVTLSCSPISGHRSVSWYQQTPGQGLQFLFEYFSETQRNKGNFPGRFSGRQFSNSRSEMNVSTLELGDSALYLCASSFGVEETQYFGPGTRLLVL.

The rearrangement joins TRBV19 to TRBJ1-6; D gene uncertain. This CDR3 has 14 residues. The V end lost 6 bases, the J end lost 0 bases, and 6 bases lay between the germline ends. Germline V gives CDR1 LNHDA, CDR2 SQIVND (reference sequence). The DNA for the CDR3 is TGTGCCAGTAGCCCGAGCTCCTATAATTCACCCCTCCACTTT. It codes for CASSPSSYNSPLHF.

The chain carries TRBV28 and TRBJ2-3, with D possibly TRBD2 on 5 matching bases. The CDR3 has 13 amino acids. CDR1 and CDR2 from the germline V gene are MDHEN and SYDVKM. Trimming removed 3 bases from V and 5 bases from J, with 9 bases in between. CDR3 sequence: CASSFPGEDTQYF. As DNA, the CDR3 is TGTGCCAGCAGTTTTCCCGGGGAAGATACGCAGTATTTT. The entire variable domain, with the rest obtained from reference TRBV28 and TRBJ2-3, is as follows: DVKVTQSSRYLVKRTGEKVFLECVQDMDHENMFWYRQDPGLGLRLIYFSYDVKMKEKGDIPEGYSVSREKKERFSLILESASTNQTSMYLCASSFPGEDTQYFGPGTRLTVL.

The CDR3 is CASSYRLAGEDTQYF. CDR3 bases: TGTGCCAGCAGCTACCGACTAGCGGGGGAAGATACGCAGTATTTT. The genes are TRBV5-4 and TRBJ2-3, with 12 bases aligning to TRBD2. The CDR3 contains 15 residues. Per germline, CDR1 SGHNT and CDR2 YYREEE (reference sequence). Trimming cost V 3 bases and J 5 bases; bases outside gene matches: 4. Full variable domain (missing parts from reference TRBV5-4 and TRBJ2-3): ETGVTQSPTHLIKTRGQQVTLRCSSQSGHNTVSWYQQALGQGPQFIFQYYREEENGRGNFPPRFSGLQFPNYSSELNVNALELDDSALYLCASSYRLAGEDTQYFGPGTRLTVL.

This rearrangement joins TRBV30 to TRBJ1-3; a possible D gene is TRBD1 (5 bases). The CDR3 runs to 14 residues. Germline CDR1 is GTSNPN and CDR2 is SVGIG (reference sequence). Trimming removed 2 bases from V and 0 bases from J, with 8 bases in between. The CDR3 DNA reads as TGTGCCTGGAGTCAGGGATCCTCTGGAAACACCATATATTTT. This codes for CAWSQGSSGNTIYF.

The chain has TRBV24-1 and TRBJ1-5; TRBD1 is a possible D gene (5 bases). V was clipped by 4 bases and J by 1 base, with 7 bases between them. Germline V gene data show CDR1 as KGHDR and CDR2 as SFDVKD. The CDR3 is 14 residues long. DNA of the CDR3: TGTGCCACCAGTGAGTGGGACAGCAATCAGCCCCAGCATTTT. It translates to CATSEWDSNQPQHF.

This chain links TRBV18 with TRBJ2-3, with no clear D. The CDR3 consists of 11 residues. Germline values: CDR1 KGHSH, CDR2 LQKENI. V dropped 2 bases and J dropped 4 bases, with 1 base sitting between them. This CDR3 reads CASSPSDTQYF. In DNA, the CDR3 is TGTGCCAGCTCACCATCAGATACGCAGTATTTT.

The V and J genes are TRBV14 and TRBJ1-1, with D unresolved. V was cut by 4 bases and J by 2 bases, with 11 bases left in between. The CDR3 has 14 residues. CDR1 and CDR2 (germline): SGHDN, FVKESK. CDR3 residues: CASSRSRANTEAFF. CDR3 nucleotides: TGTGCCAGCAGCCGGTCCCGGGCCAACACTGAAGCTTTCTTT.

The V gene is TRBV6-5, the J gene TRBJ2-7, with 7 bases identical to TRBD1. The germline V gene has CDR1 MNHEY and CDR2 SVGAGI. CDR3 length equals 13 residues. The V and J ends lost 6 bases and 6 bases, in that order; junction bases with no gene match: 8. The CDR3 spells CASSRDSPSEQYV. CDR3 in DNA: TGTGCCAGCAGCCGGGACAGCCCATCCGAGCAGTACGTC.

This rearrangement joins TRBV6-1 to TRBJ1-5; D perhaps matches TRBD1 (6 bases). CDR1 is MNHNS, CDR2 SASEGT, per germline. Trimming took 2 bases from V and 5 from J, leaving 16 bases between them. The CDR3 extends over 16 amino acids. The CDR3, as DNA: TGTGCCAGCAGTGAACCGAAATACAGGGACGATCAGCCCCAGCATTTT. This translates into CASSEPKYRDDQPQHF.